The rows below give T cell receptor beta chains drawn from one sample of a study of blood T cell repertoires in COVID-19. TCRdb keeps only in-frame clones here, not all; method: immunoSEQ multiplex PCR. Here the sample spans 150,000 to 200,000 clones, 75% to 90% being singletons. The specimen sequenced was peripheral blood. These receptors were collected from a man in his 60s with acute or convalescent COVID-19. CDR3s include the opening cysteine and the closing phenylalanine or tryptophan. A D gene is named only where the DNA matches it firmly. A row's size may be missing; if present it is once, few, many or a size class.

CDR3: CASSLRGSYNEQFF
DNA: TGTGCCAGCAGTCTCCGCGGGTCCTACAATGAGCAGTTCTTC
size: -
J: TRBJ2-1
V: TRBV28
D: -
length: 14

CDR3: CAIRQGSNTGELFF
DNA: TGTGCCATCAGACAGGGGTCGAACACCGGGGAGCTGTTTTTT
size: -
J: TRBJ2-2
V: TRBV10-3
D: TRBD1
length: 14

CDR3: CASFGRSNTGELFF
DNA: TGTGCCTCGTTCGGCAGGTCTAACACCGGGGAGCTGTTTTTT
size: -
J: TRBJ2-2
V: TRBV18
D: -
length: 14

CDR3: CASSVGQANQPQHF
DNA: TGTGCCAGCAGCGTAGGACAGGCGAATCAGCCCCAGCATTTT
size: -
J: TRBJ1-5
V: TRBV9
D: -
length: 14

CDR3: CAWSVRYQETQYF
DNA: TGTGCCTGGAGTGTGAGGTACCAAGAGACCCAGTACTTC
size: -
J: TRBJ2-5
V: TRBV30
D: -
length: 13

CDR3: CASRKGGEIAGGANNEQFF
DNA: TGTGCCAGCAGAAAAGGAGGTGAGATAGCGGGAGGAGCAAACAATGAGCAGTTCTTC
size: -
J: TRBJ2-1
V: TRBV6-4
D: TRBD2
length: 19

CDR3: CASSPRQGGVAKNIQYF
DNA: TGTGCCAGTAGTCCAAGACAGGGGGGGGTAGCCAAAAACATTCAGTACTTC
size: -
J: TRBJ2-4
V: TRBV19
D: TRBD1
length: 17

CDR3: CASSIGGGSGDTQYF
DNA: TGTGCCAGCAGCATAGGGGGCGGATCGGGGGATACGCAGTATTTT
size: -
J: TRBJ2-3
V: TRBV28
D: TRBD1
length: 15

CDR3: CASKREGVTGNEQFF
DNA: TGTGCCTCCAAAAGGGAAGGGGTCACGGGCAATGAGCAGTTCTTC
size: -
J: TRBJ2-1
V: TRBV2
D: -
length: 15

CDR3: CASSPDRTGAYLSYEQYF
DNA: TGTGCCAGCAGCCCTGATAGGACAGGGGCCTATCTCTCCTACGAGCAGTACTTC
size: -
J: TRBJ2-7
V: TRBV7-9
D: TRBD1
length: 18

CDR3: CASSLEWTDEKLFF
DNA: TGTGCCAGCAGCTTAGAATGGACAGATGAAAAACTGTTTTTT
size: -
J: TRBJ1-4
V: TRBV7-8
D: -
length: 14

CDR3: CASSGQGAETGELFF
DNA: TGTGCCAGCAGTGGGCAGGGGGCGGAAACCGGGGAGCTGTTTTTT
size: -
J: TRBJ2-2
V: TRBV2
D: TRBD1
length: 15

CDR3: CASSLYGGRALNEQFF
DNA: TGTGCCAGCAGCTTATACGGGGGGAGGGCCCTGAATGAGCAGTTCTTC
size: -
J: TRBJ2-1
V: TRBV13
D: TRBD2
length: 16

CDR3: CASSHRQGNTEAFF
DNA: TGTGCCAGCAGCCACCGACAGGGTAATACTGAAGCTTTCTTT
size: once
J: TRBJ1-1
V: TRBV11-2
D: TRBD1
length: 14

CDR3: CATSVAGATGELFF
DNA: TGTGCCACCAGTGTTGCAGGGGCCACCGGGGAGCTGTTTTTT
size: -
J: TRBJ2-2
V: TRBV24-1
D: -
length: 14

CDR3: CSAVIGTGEAEAFF
DNA: TGCAGCGCCGTGATAGGGACAGGGGAGGCTGAAGCTTTCTTT
size: -
J: TRBJ1-1
V: TRBV29-1
D: TRBD1
length: 14

CDR3: CASSLNREYNSPLHF
DNA: TGTGCCAGCAGCTTAAACAGAGAATATAATTCACCCCTCCACTTT
size: few
J: TRBJ1-6
V: TRBV11-2
D: -
length: 15

CDR3: CASSLVGTVLNEQFF
DNA: TGTGCCAGCAGCTTAGTTGGGACAGTTCTCAATGAGCAGTTCTTC
size: -
J: TRBJ2-1
V: TRBV11-3
D: TRBD1
length: 15

CDR3: CASQKGGDTEAFF
DNA: TGTGCCAGTCAGAAGGGGGGGGACACTGAAGCTTTCTTT
size: once
J: TRBJ1-1
V: TRBV28
D: -
length: 13

CDR3: CASSLYGGSNQPQHF
DNA: TGCGCCAGCAGCTTGTATGGAGGGAGCAATCAGCCCCAGCATTTT
size: -
J: TRBJ1-5
V: TRBV5-1
D: -
length: 15

CDR3: CASSPNHGGTYEQYF
DNA: TGTGCCAGCAGCCCCAATCACGGCGGGACCTACGAGCAGTACTTC
size: once
J: TRBJ2-7
V: TRBV28
D: -
length: 15

CDR3: CASSQEAGIRRNTIYF
DNA: TGTGCCAGCAGCCAAGAAGCCGGGATCCGGAGGAACACCATATATTTT
size: -
J: TRBJ1-3
V: TRBV3-1/TRBV3-2
D: -
length: 16

CDR3: CASSKGVLAGGPANEQFF
DNA: TGTGCCAGCAGCAAAGGGGTACTAGCGGGAGGGCCCGCCAATGAGCAGTTCTTC
size: once
J: TRBJ2-1
V: TRBV21-1
D: -
length: 18

CDR3: CASSERRQGVSYEQYF
DNA: TGTGCCAGCAGTGAACGAAGACAGGGTGTCTCCTACGAGCAGTACTTC
size: -
J: TRBJ2-7
V: TRBV25-1
D: TRBD1
length: 16

CDR3: CASSIMSGASSYEQYF
DNA: TGTGCCAGTAGTATAATGTCAGGGGCTAGCTCCTACGAGCAGTACTTC
size: -
J: TRBJ2-7
V: TRBV19
D: -
length: 16

CDR3: CAITPGLADTDTQYF
DNA: TGTGCCATCACCCCGGGACTAGCGGACACAGATACGCAGTATTTT
size: -
J: TRBJ2-3
V: TRBV10-3
D: TRBD2
length: 15

CDR3: CASGLVTGGNTGELFF
DNA: TGTGCTAGTGGTTTGGTAACAGGGGGGAACACCGGGGAGCTGTTTTTT
size: -
J: TRBJ2-2
V: TRBV12-5
D: TRBD1
length: 16

CDR3: CASSFTGANVLTF
DNA: TGTGCCAGCAGCTTTACTGGGGCCAACGTCCTGACTTTC
size: -
J: TRBJ2-6
V: TRBV11-3
D: -
length: 13

CDR3: CASSWGQGGEQYF
DNA: TGCGCCAGCAGCTGGGGACAGGGTGGTGAGCAGTACTTC
size: -
J: TRBJ2-7
V: TRBV5-1
D: TRBD1
length: 13

CDR3: CASSSPGLAGPSKATQYF
DNA: TGTGCCAGCAGCTCGCCGGGACTAGCGGGACCGTCCAAGGCGACCCAGTACTTC
size: -
J: TRBJ2-5
V: TRBV7-2
D: TRBD2
length: 18

CDR3: CASSLGTGSRTEAFF
DNA: TGCGCCAGCAGCTTGGGGACAGGGAGTAGGACTGAAGCTTTCTTT
size: few
J: TRBJ1-1
V: TRBV5-1
D: TRBD1
length: 15

CDR3: CASATGTGSHEQFF
DNA: TGTGCCAGCGCCACTGGGACCGGGAGCCATGAGCAGTTCTTC
size: -
J: TRBJ2-1
V: TRBV7-2
D: -
length: 14

CDR3: CASSRRQGGNTGELFF
DNA: TGTGCCAGCAGCCGCCGACAGGGGGGGAACACCGGGGAGCTGTTTTTT
size: -
J: TRBJ2-2
V: TRBV3-1/TRBV3-2
D: TRBD1
length: 16

CDR3: CASSEILGGTEAFF
DNA: TGTGCCAGCAGTGAAATATTGGGGGGCACTGAAGCTTTCTTT
size: -
J: TRBJ1-1
V: TRBV6-1
D: -
length: 14

CDR3: CASSLRMRQGAVGANVLTF
DNA: TGCGCCAGCAGCTTGAGGATGCGACAGGGGGCGGTTGGGGCCAACGTCCTGACTTTC
size: -
J: TRBJ2-6
V: TRBV5-1
D: TRBD1
length: 19

CDR3: CASSPPSRTYNEQFF
DNA: TGTGCCAGCTCACCACCAAGCCGAACCTACAATGAGCAGTTCTTC
size: -
J: TRBJ2-1
V: TRBV18
D: -
length: 15

CDR3: CASSQVLNTGELFF
DNA: TGTGCCAGCAGCCAAGTTCTGAACACCGGGGAGCTGTTTTTT
size: -
J: TRBJ2-2
V: TRBV14
D: -
length: 14

CDR3: CASREPGSANYGYTF
DNA: TGTGCCAGCAGAGAGCCGGGATCCGCTAACTATGGCTACACCTTC
size: -
J: TRBJ1-2
V: TRBV6-6
D: -
length: 15

CDR3: CASSPADNRETGYTF
DNA: TGTGCCAGCAGCCCCGCCGATAACAGGGAGACGGGCTACACCTTC
size: once
J: TRBJ1-2
V: TRBV7-3
D: -
length: 15

CDR3: CASSQATSGRSVNEQFF
DNA: TGCGCCAGCAGCCAAGCAACTAGCGGGAGGTCGGTGAATGAGCAGTTCTTC
size: -
J: TRBJ2-1
V: TRBV4-1
D: TRBD2
length: 17

CDR3: CASSQDAGYEQFF
DNA: TGCGCCAGCAGCCAAGATGCGGGCTATGAGCAGTTCTTC
size: -
J: TRBJ2-1
V: TRBV4-1
D: -
length: 13

CDR3: CASSYRGNNQPQHF
DNA: TGTGCCAGCAGCTACAGAGGGAACAATCAGCCCCAGCATTTT
size: once
J: TRBJ1-5
V: TRBV3-1/TRBV3-2
D: -
length: 14

CDR3: CASSAGGQIINSPLHF
DNA: TGTGCCAGCAGCGCAGGCGGACAGATCATCAATTCACCCCTCCACTTT
size: -
J: TRBJ1-6
V: TRBV9
D: -
length: 16

CDR3: CASSETSGAHNEQFF
DNA: TGTGCCAGCAGTGAGACTAGCGGAGCCCACAATGAGCAGTTCTTC
size: once
J: TRBJ2-1
V: TRBV6-2/TRBV6-3
D: TRBD2
length: 15

CDR3: CSASAGSGNQPQHF
DNA: TGCAGTGCTAGTGCCGGGTCCGGCAATCAGCCCCAGCATTTT
size: -
J: TRBJ1-5
V: TRBV20-1
D: -
length: 14

CDR3: CASSPGTSYSGELFF
DNA: TGTGCCAGCAGCCCCGGGACTAGTTATTCCGGGGAGCTGTTTTTT
size: -
J: TRBJ2-2
V: TRBV9
D: TRBD2
length: 15

CDR3: CASSRGTGQGAGNTIYF
DNA: TGTGCCAGCAGCCGAGGGACGGGACAGGGGGCTGGAAACACCATATATTTT
size: -
J: TRBJ1-3
V: TRBV11-2
D: TRBD1
length: 17

CDR3: CASSVGRGDTQYF
DNA: TGTGCCAGCAGCGTCGGGAGAGGGGATACGCAGTATTTT
size: -
J: TRBJ2-3
V: TRBV9
D: -
length: 13